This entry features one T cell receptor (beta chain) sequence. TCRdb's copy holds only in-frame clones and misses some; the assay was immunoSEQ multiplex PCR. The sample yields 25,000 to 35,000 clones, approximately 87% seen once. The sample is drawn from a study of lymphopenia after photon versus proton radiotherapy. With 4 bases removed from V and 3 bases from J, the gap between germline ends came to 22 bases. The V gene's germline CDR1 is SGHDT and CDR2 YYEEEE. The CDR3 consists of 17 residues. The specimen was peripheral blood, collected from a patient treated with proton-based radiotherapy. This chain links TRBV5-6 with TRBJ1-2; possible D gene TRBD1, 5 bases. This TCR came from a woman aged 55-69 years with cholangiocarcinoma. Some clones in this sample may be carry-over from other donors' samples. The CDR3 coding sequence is TGTGCCAGCAGCCCCTCATCCTGGGACGGGCTCGACTATGGCTACACCTTC. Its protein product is CASSPSSWDGLDYGYTF. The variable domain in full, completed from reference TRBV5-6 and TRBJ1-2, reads DAGVTQSPTHLIKTRGQQVTLRCSPKSGHDTVSWYQQALGQGPQFIFQYYEEEERQRGNFPDRFSGHQFPNYSSELNVNALLLGDSALYLCASSPSSWDGLDYGYTFGSGTRLTVV.